The source of this TCR beta chain is a study of graft-versus-host responses after intestinal transplantation. Measured with immunoSEQ multiplex PCR; TCRdb has only the in-frame clones, and not every one. The sample comprises some 41,000 clones, roughly nine tenths of which are singletons, and about 2.1% rests with the top ten. The CDR3 runs 13 residues. V was cut by 3 bases and J by 6 bases, with 9 bases left in between. Germline lookup yields CDR1 MNHEY and CDR2 SMNVEV (reference sequence). The source material was PBMCs, sampled around 43 weeks after intestinal transplant. This chain links TRBV27 with TRBJ1-5, with D unresolved. The TCR sequence derives from a human patient who received an intestinal transplant, so some T cells may come from the graft donor. CDR3 amino acids: CASSFSGGQPQHF. The CDR3 nucleotides read TGTGCCAGCAGTTTCTCGGGAGGTCAGCCCCAGCATTTT.